The source of this T cell receptor (beta chain) is a study of T cell changes during pregnancy in multiple sclerosis. V lost 6 bases, J lost 1 base, and 10 bases stayed unmatched. Germline V lookup: CDR1 SGHVS, CDR2 FQNEAQ. CDR3 length equals 16 residues. The repertoire was sequenced with immunoSEQ multiplex PCR; TCRdb's copy has only in-frame clones and lacks some. The sample has tens of thousands of clones, 90% to 95% seen once. This receptor was identified in a female donor in good health, enrolled as a control in a pregnancy study. The V call is TRBV7-8, the J call TRBJ1-1, with 8 bases identical to TRBD1. Material: peripheral blood, obtained in the third trimester of pregnancy. This CDR3 reads CASRPSRGRGNTEAFF. CDR3 in DNA: TGTGCCAGCAGACCCTCCAGGGGGCGCGGGAACACTGAAGCTTTCTTT. The full variable domain, rest sourced from reference TRBV7-8 and TRBJ1-1, is GAGVSQSPRYKVAKRGQDVALRCDPISGHVSLFWYQQALGQGPEFLTYFQNEAQLDKSGLPSDRFFAERPEGSVSTLKIQRTQQEDSAVYLCASRPSRGRGNTEAFFGQGTRLTVV.